This T cell receptor beta chain was sequenced in a study of response to subunit inactivated influenza vaccine (dated 2018 in TCRdb). Notes on the research overall: Deep quantitative profiling of the T cell receptor repertoire was used in the study to follow responses to a trivalent subunit inactivated influenza vaccine. General conclusions and limits of the study: The authors proposed that each seasonal influenza vaccination may bring in only a limited number of new T cells.

This clonotype was detected a few times. Its antigen is still unknown. No clone much larger than this one lies a single base away; base qualities are absent. The germline V gene sets CDR1 to SGHDN and CDR2 to FVKESK. The CDR3 spans 14 residues, from the cysteine through the phenylalanine. CDR3 DNA only is kept here, 42 bases in frame from base 1. V is cut by 4 bases and J by 5 bases, and the space between the germline ends is 12 bases. The library was obtained by RT-PCR. Data came from an Illumina HiSeq 2500. TCRdb's own reprocessing of the public reads used fastp at Q25 and MiXCR and kept productive beta chains. Every CDR3 protein is listed once, alongside the most common genes and DNA of its rows. Counted in this sample were more than 550,000 distinct CDR3 sequences; approximately 12% of them appeared once. The ten largest clones capture 9.5% to 13% of the sample.

The input for sequencing was PBMCs from blood, taken on the day of vaccination. The sequence was collected from a man aged 50 to 59 who received an inactivated influenza vaccine. Donor details come from another sample of the same person, matched by shared clones. The chain employs TRBV14 and TRBJ2-1, with the D gene not confidently named. The CDR3 sequence is CASSLRVADNEQFF. The sequenced DNA: TGTGCCAGCAGCCTTCGAGTGGCTGACAATGAGCAGTTCTTC.